This TCR beta chain was identified during a study of cytomegalovirus exposure and HLA in healthy donors. Primers included in the PCR were 60 Vbeta and 13 Jbeta primers. The data were produced by immunoSEQ multiplex PCR, yet TCRdb's version contains in-frame clones alone and is incomplete. The sample holds over 150,000 clones, over 60% seen once. CDR3 length: 14 amino acids. Germline-derived CDR1 and CDR2 are KGHSH and LQKENI. V dropped 6 bases and J dropped 5 bases, with 15 bases sitting between them. This clonotype originated in a woman aged 30 to 39 in good health and CMV-seronegative. The sample comprised PBMCs. The J gene is TRBJ2-3, the V gene TRBV18; the D gene is possibly TRBD1 (6 bases). CDR3 in amino acids: CASSPGQAGDTQYF. CDR3 DNA: TGTGCCAGCTCCCCGGGACAAGCTGGAGATACGCAGTATTTT.